This T cell receptor (beta chain) originates from a study of beta chain features in type 1 diabetes. CDR3 length: 13 amino acids. Germline V lookup: CDR1 GTSNPN, CDR2 SVGIG (reference sequence). V was pared by 2 bases and J by 10 bases, with 15 bases between. Every isolated RNA sample was fully reverse transcribed, so sequencing captured expressed TCRB transcripts. Sequencing was performed with immunoSEQ multiplex PCR; in TCRdb, only in-frame clones are kept and a portion is missing. Of roughly 240,000 clones in the sample, 55% to 70% were seen once. CD4+ naive, central memory, regulatory and stem cell-like memory cells were sorted via CD45RO/CCR7/CD25/CD127/CD95/CD27.

Material: naive CD4+ T cells from blood. V usage is TRBV30 and J usage is TRBJ1-5, with D hard to call. The TCR comes from a man under 40 in good health. This CDR3 is CAWSYRRTVPQHF. Written as DNA, the CDR3 is TGTGCCTGGAGTTACCGGCGGACGGTCCCCCAGCATTTT.